This T cell receptor (beta chain) was found in a study of blood T cell repertoires in COVID-19 (dated by TCRdb to 2019 to 2021). About the study as a whole: The collaborator samples originated in the United States, Italy and Spain and spanned the acute and convalescent phases of COVID-19. The prospective study material was composed of cDNA or gDNA derived from T cells, B-cell-depleted T cells, or PBMCs. Subjects who had been exposed to COVID-19, were actively infected with it, or had recovered from it provided the deeply sampled blood TCRbeta repertoires that made up the dataset. The repertoires were made available in a free public database intended to serve as a resource for research on the immune response to SARS-CoV-2. Samples were obtained from the ongoing ImmuneRACE study (first 160 participants) and from some 1,200 subjects provided by 6 global collaborators. A de-identified subject ID, COVID-19 status, age in years and sex were almost always included in the sample metadata. Where available, HLA class I and class II types were taken from metadata supplied by the sample provider and were not determined by assay-based typing.

In the prospective study, participants were roughly 18 to 95 years old, resided in about two dozen geographic areas of the United States, and were enrolled through a virtual design. Cohort assignment in the prospective study relied on participant-reported clinical history from a screening survey and a study questionnaire. Recovered participants in ImmuneRACE Cohort 3 were defined by two consecutive negative NP/OP PCR tests, clearance by a healthcare professional, or resolution of symptoms. In the prospective study, mobile phlebotomists collected whole blood, serum and a nasopharyngeal or oropharyngeal swab from each participant. Additional blood draws and questionnaires over an approximately 2-month period could optionally be provided by prospective study participants. Blood samples from the prospective study were shipped frozen or at room temperature prior to DNA extraction. TCRbeta CDR3 regions were amplified from genomic DNA by means of the immunoSEQ Assay, a bias-controlled multiplex PCR. Per the original workflow: The number of nucleated cells in each sample was estimated by amplification of reference gene primers within the assay. To quantify the absolute abundance of each unique TCRbeta CDR3 rearrangement, sequence reads were collapsed and filtered. For each sample, productive Simpson clonality was calculated by taking the square root of Simpson's diversity index across productive rearrangements. As stored in TCRdb, this immuneACCESS dataset retains in-frame rearrangements with V and J assigned. A fraction of the clones does not appear; measured against another copy, unresolved V genes explain less than half of the discrepancy, and the remainder lacks a known reason. Clone size and V and J calls were adopted from that table, with D and trimming inferred from the DNA. The sample records some 330,000 clones, 85% to 90% of which are singletons. In total, the top ten clones hold about 4% of the sample.

General conclusions and limits of the study: The quantity of clinical and demographic metadata differed by source and by participant and was supplied without curation.

As to this clone: Its antigen target is currently unknown. Base qualities are missing; no much larger clone stands one base away.

The sequenced sample was PBMCs or T cells enriched from blood (not recorded which). The sequence was collected from a man aged 30 to 45 who had recovered from COVID-19.

CDR3 loop: CATSSALSSHTEAFF. The DNA sequence is TGTGCCACCAGCAGTGCACTCTCTTCTCACACTGAAGCTTTCTTT. This chain is built from TRBV15 and TRBJ1-1; the D gene is not confidently resolved. For CDR1 and CDR2, the germline V gene (reference sequence) lists LNHNV and YYDKDF. Reading from cysteine to phenylalanine, the CDR3 counts 15 amino acids. Only CDR3 DNA is held: 45 bases, read in frame from base 1. Trimming costs V 3 bases and J 3 bases, and their ends lie 14 bases apart.